The clone carrying this T cell receptor beta chain was counted ten times or more. Its antigen is unidentified. Amplified regions were TCR beta CDR3 sequences from RNA transcripts. RT-PCR in the first round (using the HTBI primer set) targeted the TCR CDR3. TCRdb itself ran the multiplex PCR reads through MiXCR, one entry per CDR3 protein. Seen here are approximately 590,000 distinct CDR3 sequences, 15% to 18% observed once, and the top ten hold roughly 7.3%. These data belong to a study of T cells in Graves' hyperthyroidism and ophthalmopathy. The study, taken as a whole, reports: Through a model of 13 V-J features, ophthalmopathy was separated from stable hyperthyroidism.

CDR1 SQVTM and CDR2 ANQGSEA come from the germline V gene. This CDR3 is built from 14 residues. With 7 bases removed from V and 7 bases from J, the gap between germline ends came to 23 bases. This rearrangement joins TRBV29-1 to TRBJ2-7; no firm D call. The TCR originated in a woman aged 25 to 39 with Graves' hyperthyroidism. The sample consisted of blood. CDR3 sequence: CSAVLDPPMREQYF. In DNA, the CDR3 is TGCAGCGCCGTCTTAGACCCGCCGATGAGAGAGCAGTACTTC.